This T cell receptor beta chain derives from a study of blood T cell repertoires in COVID-19. The repertoire was sequenced with immunoSEQ multiplex PCR; TCRdb's copy has only in-frame clones and lacks some. Of about 120,000 clones in the sample, 65% to 90% were seen once. Trimming at V came to 1 base and at J to 8 bases, leaving 13 bases not matched to a gene. The CDR3 is 17 amino acids. Germline V gene data show CDR1 as SGHRS and CDR2 as YFSETQ. Sample: peripheral blood. The TCR originated in a woman of 80 years or more with acute or convalescent COVID-19. This chain connects TRBV5-1 to TRBJ2-1; 9 nucleotides match TRBD1. The CDR3 loop reads CASSLLTDRGGVHEQFF. The CDR3 DNA reads TGCGCCAGCAGCTTGTTAACGGACAGGGGAGGGGTCCATGAGCAGTTCTTC.